One and the same sample provided the 8 T cell receptor beta chains below, sequenced in a study of identical twins. TCRdb itself ran the 5' RACE reads through MiXCR, one entry per CDR3 protein. The table records roughly 700,000 distinct CDR3 sequences, 8.5% to 9.5% of them present only once. These data were likewise used in another study, on yellow fever vaccine responses in identical twins.

The sample consisted of PBMCs. The receptors come from a young woman in good health.

The CDR3 spells CASRDPAYEQYF. The DNA for the CDR3 is TGTGCCAGCAGAGACCCGGCCTACGAGCAGTACTTC. V is TRBV6-2 or TRBV6-3 and J is TRBJ2-7; D remains unclear. The CDR3 consists of 12 residues. V shed 6 bases and J shed 2 bases, with 8 bases lying between them. Germline CDR1 is MNHEY and CDR2 is SVGEGT.

A few counts support this clonotype. The chain recombines TRBV6-1 with TRBJ2-2, with unresolved D. V dropped 3 bases and J dropped 5 bases, with 13 bases sitting between them. Germline V lookup: CDR1 MNHNS, CDR2 SASEGT. The CDR3 extends over 15 amino acids. For the CDR3, the DNA is TGTGCCAGCAGTGAGGGTAACCCAGAGACCGGGGAGCTGTTTTTT. Protein: CASSEGNPETGELFF.

This chain connects TRBV19 to TRBJ2-3, with D perhaps TRBD2 (5 bases). This CDR3 has 15 residues. CDR1 and CDR2 (germline): LNHDA, SQIVND (reference sequence). Trimming left V 4 bases short and J 6 bases short, with 17 bases between. CDR3 sequence: CASSSFADQRDTQYF. The CDR3 coding sequence is TGTGCCAGTAGTAGTTTCGCGGACCAGCGGGATACGCAGTATTTT.

This clonotype occurred a few times. DNA for the CDR3: TGCGCCAGCAGCTTGGAACCAGAGACCCAGTACTTC. Its protein product is CASSLEPETQYF. This chain connects TRBV5-1 to TRBJ2-5; no definite D call. V lost 0 bases and J lost 4, with 4 bases in between. The length of the CDR3 is 12 residues. Germline assignment: CDR1 SGHRS and CDR2 YFSETQ.

This clonotype was detected only a few times. The V gene is TRBV20-1, the J gene TRBJ2-5; maybe TRBD1 (6 bases). With 3 bases removed from V and 0 bases from J, the gap between germline ends came to 17 bases. There are 16 residues in the CDR3. The germline V gene has CDR1 DFQATT and CDR2 SNEGSKA (reference sequence). The CDR3 reads CSASYYGTLYQETQYF. In DNA form, the CDR3 reads TGCAGTGCTAGTTACTATGGGACACTGTACCAAGAGACCCAGTACTTC.

Concerning this clonotype: A much larger clone lies one base from this, so it may be a read error. The chain joins TRBV12-3 or TRBV12-4 to TRBJ2-1; TRBD2 matches 10 bases. CDR3 length: 17 residues. CDR3 sequence reads: CTSSLLTLAGVYNEQFF. CDR3 nucleotide sequence: TGTACCAGCAGTTTGTTAACCCTAGCGGGAGTTTACAATGAGCAGTTCTTC.

V and J are TRBV30 and TRBJ1-5; unclear D gene. The germline CDR1 and CDR2 sequences are GTSNPN and SVGIG (reference sequence). The CDR3 has 15 residues. Trimming cost V 3 bases and J 2 bases, with 14 bases left between them. The CDR3 sequence: CAWRSGKVGNQPQHF. CDR3 DNA: TGTGCCTGGAGGTCGGGCAAAGTGGGCAATCAGCCCCAGCATTTT. Using reference TRBV30 and TRBJ1-5 for the parts outside the CDR3, the full variable domain is SQTIHQWPATLVQPVGSPLSLECTVEGTSNPNLYWYRQAAGRGLQLLFYSVGIGQISSEVPQNLSASRPQDRQFILSSKKLLLSDSGFYLCAWRSGKVGNQPQHFGDGTRLSIL.

This chain connects TRBV4-2 to TRBJ2-7; D is ambiguous. The germline CDR1 and CDR2 sequences are LGHNA and YNFKEQ. The CDR3 loop spans 13 amino acids. The V gene lost 8 bases and the J gene lost 2 bases, with 13 bases spanning the gap. This chain's CDR3 is CASRGAGTYEQYF. DNA of the CDR3: TGTGCCAGCCGAGGTGCTGGAACCTACGAGCAGTACTTC.